This T cell receptor (beta chain) was recorded in a study of technical replicates of blood from a few donors. The assay was immunoSEQ multiplex PCR, and TCRdb's table has in-frame clones only and misses some. Of tens of thousands of clones listed, under 99% are singletons. The germline V gene encodes CDR1 SGHNT and CDR2 YYREEE (reference sequence). CDR3 length: 13 amino acids. J lost 5 bases, V lost 7 bases, and 5 bases had no gene match. The V gene is TRBV5-4, the J gene TRBJ2-2, with 7 bases aligning to TRBD2. Sequenced: T cells isolated from PBMCs. This clonotype was obtained from a human donor in good health. The CDR3 DNA reads as TGTGCCAGCCGGGTGGGAGGGACCGGGGAGCTGTTTTTT. This sequence encodes CASRVGGTGELFF.